This T cell receptor (beta chain) was captured in a study of blood T cell repertoires in COVID-19 (TCRdb year 2020). Describing the broader study: Collaborator samples came from the United States, Italy and Spain and covered acute and convalescent phases of COVID-19. The material from the prospective study consisted of cDNA or gDNA derived from T cells, B-cell-depleted T cells, or PBMCs. The dataset comprised deeply sampled blood TCRbeta repertoires from subjects exposed to, actively infected with, or recovered from COVID-19. The repertoires were released in a freely available public database meant as a resource for research on the immune response to SARS-CoV-2. The samples were drawn from two sources: the first 160 participants of the ongoing ImmuneRACE study, and 950 to 1,500 subjects contributed by 6 global collaborators. Sample metadata almost always included a de-identified subject ID, COVID-19 status, age in years and sex. HLA class I and class II types, where available, came from metadata supplied by the sample provider rather than from assay-based typing. Overall study outcomes, separate from this receptor: The amount of clinical and demographic metadata varied by source and participant and was provided uncurated.

The V and J ends are trimmed by 1 base and 0 bases, leaving 8 bases between them. Inclusive of the bounding cysteine and phenylalanine, the CDR3 is 15 residues long. Just the 45-base CDR3 DNA is kept, in frame starting at base 1. CDR1 and CDR2 are read off the germline V gene (reference sequence) as SEHNR and FQNEAQ. TCRbeta CDR3 regions were amplified from genomic DNA by means of the immunoSEQ Assay, a bias-controlled multiplex PCR. The paper's processing steps were these. Within the assay, amplification of reference gene primers was used to estimate how many nucleated cells each sample contained. To quantify the absolute abundance of each unique TCRbeta CDR3 rearrangement, sequence reads were collapsed and filtered. For each sample, productive Simpson clonality was calculated by taking the square root of Simpson's diversity index across productive rearrangements. TCRdb provides this immuneACCESS table in a form limited to in-frame rearrangements. Some clones are lacking; in checked studies, under half of them reflect an unresolved V gene, and why the rest are absent is not known. That table gives V, J and clone size, and the DNA gave D and trimming. The sample records about 170,000 clones, under 85% of which are singletons. 2.5% to 3% of the sample is in the top ten clones.

About this clone itself: The target of this receptor is not known. Base qualities were left out, and no much larger clone turns up one base away.

Each collaborating institution followed its own protocols to collect whole blood in K2EDTA tubes. For TCRbeta analysis, collaborator samples were shipped as frozen whole blood, as isolated PBMCs, or as DNA extracted from either sample type. The V and J segments used are TRBV7-9 and TRBJ2-3; possibly the D gene is TRBD2, per 6 matching bases. The sequenced sample was peripheral blood. The clonotype originates from a man between 65 and 80 years old with acute or convalescent COVID-19. The CDR3 reads CASSLVSGSTDTQYF. The DNA sequence reads TGTGCCAGCAGCTTAGTTAGCGGTAGCACAGATACGCAGTATTTT.